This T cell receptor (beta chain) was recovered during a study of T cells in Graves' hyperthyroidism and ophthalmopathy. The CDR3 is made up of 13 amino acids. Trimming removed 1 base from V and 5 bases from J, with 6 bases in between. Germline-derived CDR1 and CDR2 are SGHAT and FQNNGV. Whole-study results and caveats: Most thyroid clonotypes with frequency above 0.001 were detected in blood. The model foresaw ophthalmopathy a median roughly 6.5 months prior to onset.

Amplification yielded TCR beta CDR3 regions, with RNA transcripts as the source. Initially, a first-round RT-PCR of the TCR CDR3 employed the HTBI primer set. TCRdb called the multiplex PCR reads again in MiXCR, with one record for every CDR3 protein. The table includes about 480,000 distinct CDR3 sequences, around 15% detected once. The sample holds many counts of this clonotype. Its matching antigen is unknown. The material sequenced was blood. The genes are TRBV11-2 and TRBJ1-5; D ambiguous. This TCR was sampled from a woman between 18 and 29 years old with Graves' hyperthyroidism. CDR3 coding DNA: TGTGCCAGCAGCTTAGGGGAGTATCAGCCCCAGCATTTT. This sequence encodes CASSLGEYQPQHF.